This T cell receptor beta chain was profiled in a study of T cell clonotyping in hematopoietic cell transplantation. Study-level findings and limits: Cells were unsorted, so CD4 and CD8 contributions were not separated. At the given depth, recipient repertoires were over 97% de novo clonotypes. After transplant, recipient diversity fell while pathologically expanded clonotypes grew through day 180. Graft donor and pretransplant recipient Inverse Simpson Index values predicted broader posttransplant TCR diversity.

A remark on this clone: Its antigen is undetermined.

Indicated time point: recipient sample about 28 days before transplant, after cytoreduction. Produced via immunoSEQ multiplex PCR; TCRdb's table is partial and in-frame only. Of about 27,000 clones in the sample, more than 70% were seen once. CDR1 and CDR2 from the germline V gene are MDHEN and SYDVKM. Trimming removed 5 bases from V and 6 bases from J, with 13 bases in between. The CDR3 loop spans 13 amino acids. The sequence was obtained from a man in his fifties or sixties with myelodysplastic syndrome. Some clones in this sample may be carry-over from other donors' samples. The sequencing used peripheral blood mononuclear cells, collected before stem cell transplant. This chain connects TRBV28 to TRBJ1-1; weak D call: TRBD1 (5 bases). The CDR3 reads CASSNQGIPEAFF. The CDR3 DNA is TGTGCCAGCAGTAACCAGGGAATCCCTGAAGCTTTCTTT.